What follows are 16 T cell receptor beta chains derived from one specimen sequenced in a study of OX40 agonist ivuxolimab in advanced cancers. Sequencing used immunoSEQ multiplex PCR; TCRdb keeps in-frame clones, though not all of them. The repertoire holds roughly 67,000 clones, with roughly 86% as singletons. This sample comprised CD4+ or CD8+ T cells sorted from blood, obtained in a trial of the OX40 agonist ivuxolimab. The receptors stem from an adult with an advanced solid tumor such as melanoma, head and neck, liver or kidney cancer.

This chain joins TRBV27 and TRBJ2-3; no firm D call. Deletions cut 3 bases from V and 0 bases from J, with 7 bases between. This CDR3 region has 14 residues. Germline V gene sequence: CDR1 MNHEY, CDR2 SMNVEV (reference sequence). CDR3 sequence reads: CASSLYRSTDTQYF. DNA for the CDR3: TGTGCCAGCAGTTTGTACCGCAGCACAGATACGCAGTATTTT.

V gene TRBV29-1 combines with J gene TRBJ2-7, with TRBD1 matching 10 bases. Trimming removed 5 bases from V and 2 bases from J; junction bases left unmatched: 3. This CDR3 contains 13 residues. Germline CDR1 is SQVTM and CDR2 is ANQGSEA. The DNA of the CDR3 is TGCAGCGTTCCCGGGACAGGGGCCTACGAGCAGTACTTC. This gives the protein CSVPGTGAYEQYF.

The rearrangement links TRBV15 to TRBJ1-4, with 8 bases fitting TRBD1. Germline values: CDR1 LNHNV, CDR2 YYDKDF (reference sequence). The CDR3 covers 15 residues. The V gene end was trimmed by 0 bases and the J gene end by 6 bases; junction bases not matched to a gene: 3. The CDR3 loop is CATSRETGGDEKLFF. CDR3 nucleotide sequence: TGTGCCACCAGCAGAGAAACAGGGGGGGATGAAAAACTGTTTTTT.

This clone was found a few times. CDR3 nucleotides: TGTGCCAGTAGCGGGGGCTCTTCCTACGAGCAGTACTTC. Protein: CASSGGSSYEQYF. This chain uses TRBV19 with TRBJ2-7; the D gene could be TRBD1 or TRBD2 (6 bases each). With 6 bases removed from V and 1 base from J, the gap between germline ends came to 10 bases. The CDR3 contains 13 residues. Germline lookup yields CDR1 LNHDA and CDR2 SQIVND (reference sequence). Drawing the rest from reference TRBV19 and TRBJ2-7, the complete variable domain is DGGITQSPKYLFRKEGQNVTLSCEQNLNHDAMYWYRQDPGQGLRLIYYSQIVNDFQKGDIAEGYSVSREKKESFPLTVTSAQKNPTAFYLCASSGGSSYEQYFGPGTRLTVT.

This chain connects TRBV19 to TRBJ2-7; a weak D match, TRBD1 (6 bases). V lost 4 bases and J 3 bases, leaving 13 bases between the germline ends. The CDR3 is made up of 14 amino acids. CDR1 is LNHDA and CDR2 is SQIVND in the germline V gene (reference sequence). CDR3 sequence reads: CASSTDRTLYEQYF. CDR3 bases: TGTGCCAGTAGTACCGACAGGACCCTCTACGAGCAGTACTTC.

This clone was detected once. CDR3 sequence reads: CASRQLPNTGELFF. Here the CDR3 DNA reads TGCGCCAGCAGGCAGCTGCCGAACACCGGGGAGCTGTTTTTT. The chain is built from TRBV5-1 and TRBJ2-2; D not resolved. Germline V lookup: CDR1 SGHRS, CDR2 YFSETQ. The CDR3 is 14 residues long. The germline V and J ends were trimmed by 5 bases and 0 bases, with 8 bases remaining between them.

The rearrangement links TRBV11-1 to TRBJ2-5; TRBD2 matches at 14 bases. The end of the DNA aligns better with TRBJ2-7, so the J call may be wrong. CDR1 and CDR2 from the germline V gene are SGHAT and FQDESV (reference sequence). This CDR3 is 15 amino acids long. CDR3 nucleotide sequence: TGTGCCAGCAGCCCCGGACTAGCGGGAGGTTACGAGCAGTACTTC. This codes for CASSPGLAGGYEQYF.

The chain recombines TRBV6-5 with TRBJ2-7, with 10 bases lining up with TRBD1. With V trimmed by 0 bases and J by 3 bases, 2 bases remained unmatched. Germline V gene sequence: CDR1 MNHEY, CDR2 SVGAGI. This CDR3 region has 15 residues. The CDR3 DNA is TGTGCCAGCAGTTACTCGGGACAGGGGAGCTACGAGCAGTACTTC. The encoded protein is CASSYSGQGSYEQYF.

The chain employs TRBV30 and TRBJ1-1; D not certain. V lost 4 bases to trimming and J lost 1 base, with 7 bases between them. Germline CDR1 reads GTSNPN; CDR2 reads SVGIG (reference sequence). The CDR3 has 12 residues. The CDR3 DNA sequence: TGTGCCTGGAACAGAGAGAACACTGAAGCTTTCTTT. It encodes CAWNRENTEAFF.

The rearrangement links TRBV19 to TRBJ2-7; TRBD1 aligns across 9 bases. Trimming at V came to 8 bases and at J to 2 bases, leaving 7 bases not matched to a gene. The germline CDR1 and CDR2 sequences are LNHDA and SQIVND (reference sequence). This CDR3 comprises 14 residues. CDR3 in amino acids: CASRTGGIPYEQYF. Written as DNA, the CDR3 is TGTGCCAGTCGAACAGGGGGCATACCCTACGAGCAGTACTTC.

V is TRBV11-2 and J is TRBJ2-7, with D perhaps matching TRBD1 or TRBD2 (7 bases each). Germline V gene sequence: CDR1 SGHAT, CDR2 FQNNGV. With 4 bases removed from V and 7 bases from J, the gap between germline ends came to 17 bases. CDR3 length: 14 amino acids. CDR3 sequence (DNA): TGTGCCAGCAGCTCATACAGGGGAGCGGGGGAGCAGTACTTC. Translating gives CASSSYRGAGEQYF.

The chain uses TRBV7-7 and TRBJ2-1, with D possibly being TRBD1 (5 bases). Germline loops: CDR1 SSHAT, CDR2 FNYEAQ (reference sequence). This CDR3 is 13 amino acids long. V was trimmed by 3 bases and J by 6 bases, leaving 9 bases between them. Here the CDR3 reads CASSFRQGNEQFF. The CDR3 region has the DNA TGTGCCAGCAGCTTTCGCCAGGGCAATGAGCAGTTCTTC.

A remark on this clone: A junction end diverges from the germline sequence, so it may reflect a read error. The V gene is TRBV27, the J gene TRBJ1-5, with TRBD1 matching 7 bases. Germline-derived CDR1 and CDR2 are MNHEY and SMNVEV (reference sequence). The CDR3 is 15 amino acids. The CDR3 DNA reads TGTGCCAGCAGTCCGGACAGGATTAGCAATCAGACCCAGCATTTT. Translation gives CASSPDRISNQTQHF.

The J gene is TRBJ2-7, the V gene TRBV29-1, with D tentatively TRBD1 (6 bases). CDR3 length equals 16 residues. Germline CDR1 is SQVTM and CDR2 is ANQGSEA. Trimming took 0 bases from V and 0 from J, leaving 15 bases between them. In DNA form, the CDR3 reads TGCAGCGTTGAAGATCGGGGCAGGGGAAGCTCCTACGAGCAGTACTTC. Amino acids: CSVEDRGRGSSYEQYF.

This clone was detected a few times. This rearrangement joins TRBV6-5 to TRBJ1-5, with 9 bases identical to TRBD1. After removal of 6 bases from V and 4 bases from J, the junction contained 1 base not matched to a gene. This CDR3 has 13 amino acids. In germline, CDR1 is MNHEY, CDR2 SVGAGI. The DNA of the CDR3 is TGTGCCAGCAGGGACAGGGGAAATCAGCCCCAGCATTTT. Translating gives CASRDRGNQPQHF.

The CDR3 DNA is TGTGCCATCAGAGGGACATCAGACTATGGCTACACCTTC. Amino acid sequence: CAIRGTSDYGYTF. This chain joins TRBV10-3 and TRBJ1-2; D is possibly TRBD1 (6 bases). This CDR3 is built from 13 residues. The germline V gene has CDR1 ENHRY and CDR2 SYGVKD. V lost 6 bases, J lost 3 bases, and 11 bases lay in between.